This T cell receptor (beta chain) was identified during a study of shared clonotypes between healthy human individuals. Terminally differentiated effector memory CD45RA+ cells were excluded by CCR7 positive selection of CD45RO-negative cells. Clones were read by immunoSEQ multiplex PCR, and TCRdb kept only the in-frame ones, dropping some. The sample shows 660,000 or so clones, around 96% of them seen only once. There are a few counts of this clone. The same CDR3 can be traced to other DNA sequences in this sample. The clonotype comes from a young woman in good health. The sample consisted of naive CD8+ T cells sorted from blood.

CDR3 DNA: TGCGCCAGCAGTGGGGACTCCGGCTACGAGCAGTACTTC. Translating it yields CASSGDSGYEQYF. The V gene is TRBV10-1, the J gene TRBJ2-7, with TRBD2 as a possible D gene (6 bases). CDR1 and CDR2 from the germline V gene are WNHNN and SYGVQD (reference sequence). With 4 bases removed from V and 3 bases from J, the gap between germline ends came to 10 bases. The CDR3 extends over 13 amino acids.